This T cell receptor (beta chain) was sequenced for a study of cytomegalovirus exposure and HLA in healthy donors. Trimming took off 5 bases at V and 2 bases at J, with 6 bases between the two ends. This CDR3 region has 12 residues. Germline CDR1 is WSHSY and CDR2 is SAAADI. The PCR employed 60 Vbeta primers together with 13 Jbeta primers. Clones were read by immunoSEQ multiplex PCR, and TCRdb kept only the in-frame ones, dropping some. Among about 85,000 clones listed, 80% were seen once. General study results and limits: Later analysis showed TCR association rates varying by HLA locus, highest for DRB1 and lowest for HLA-C.

As for this clone: The antigen remains unidentified.

The sample comprised PBMCs. This chain connects TRBV10-2 to TRBJ1-1; D gene unclear. The clonotype was recovered from a woman aged 50 to 65 in good health and CMV-seropositive. The CDR3 DNA follows: TGCGCCAGCAGTCCGACTAACACTGAAGCTTTCTTT. Translated: CASSPTNTEAFF.